The source of this T cell receptor (beta chain) is a study of PD-1 blockade in classical Hodgkin lymphoma. The repertoire was sequenced with immunoSEQ multiplex PCR; TCRdb's copy has only in-frame clones and lacks some. Of 10,000 to 15,000 clones listed, 70% to 85% are singletons. Relapse was seen in all patients after autologous stem cell transplantation, and brentuximab vedotin exposure was variable. By magnetic negative selection, CD4+ T cells were purified from thawed PBMCs. Under best response, outcomes were complete response, partial response or progressive disease. There are 14 residues in the CDR3. V lost 4 bases, J lost 3 bases, and 10 bases lay in between. Per the germline V gene, CDR1 is MNHEY and CDR2 is SVGAGI.

The sample was CD4+ T cells from blood, taken at baseline. This clonotype originated in a human donor with classical Hodgkin lymphoma. This sequence joins TRBV6-5 and TRBJ1-3; weak D call: TRBD1 (6 bases). The CDR3, as DNA: TGTGCCAGCAGTTCTACAGGGAATGGAAACACCATATATTTT. Amino acid sequence: CASSSTGNGNTIYF.